Following are 14 T cell receptor beta chains from one sample sequenced in a study of blood T cell repertoires in COVID-19. Profiled with immunoSEQ multiplex PCR; TCRdb holds only in-frame clones, not every one. This sample yields around 49,000 clones, of which about 72% are seen a single time; 5.8% belongs to the top ten. Sequenced input: PBMCs or T cells enriched from blood (not recorded which). These receptor sequences come from a woman aged 45-59 years with acute COVID-19.

The sample holds a few counts of this clone. This chain joins TRBV6-6 and TRBJ2-3, with D perhaps matching TRBD1 (5 bases). Per the germline V gene, CDR1 is MNHNY and CDR2 is SVGAGI (reference sequence). V was shortened by 1 base and J by 3 bases, with 8 bases between the two germline ends. The CDR3 length is 14 residues. Here the CDR3 reads CASSYLSGTDTQYF. The CDR3 region has the DNA TGTGCCAGCAGTTACTTATCAGGGACAGATACGCAGTATTTT.

The chain links TRBV7-2 to TRBJ2-7; D remains unclear. The CDR3 totals 15 residues. Germline V gene data show CDR1 as SGHTA and CDR2 as FQGNSA. V gave up 3 bases and J gave up 0 bases, with 12 bases separating them. CDR3 sequence: CASSLARLLSYEQYF. The CDR3 nucleotides read TGTGCCAGCAGCTTGGCGCGGCTTCTCTCCTACGAGCAGTACTTC.

The chain has TRBV3-1 (or the pseudogene TRBV3-2) and TRBJ1-6; no reliable D call. Germline values: CDR1 LGHDT, CDR2 YNNKEL (reference sequence). The V and J ends lost 1 base and 7 bases respectively, with 5 bases between them. CDR3 size: 13 residues. The CDR3 protein is CASSQGRNSPLHF. The CDR3 region has the DNA TGTGCCAGCAGCCAAGGCAGGAATTCACCCCTCCACTTT.

CDR3 DNA: TGCAGCGTACAGGGGGGCACTGAAGCTTTCTTT. It encodes CSVQGGTEAFF. This chain joins TRBV29-1 and TRBJ1-1; 8 bases agree with TRBD1. Germline-derived CDR1 and CDR2 are SQVTM and ANQGSEA. V gave up 6 bases and J gave up 4 bases; unmatched junction bases: 1. The CDR3 loop spans 11 amino acids. Full variable domain (rest looked up from reference TRBV29-1 and TRBJ1-1): SAVISQKPSRDICQRGTSLTIQCQVDSQVTMMFWYRQQPGQSLTLIATANQGSEATYESGFVIDKFPISRPNLTFSTLTVSNMSPEDSSIYLCSVQGGTEAFFGQGTRLTVV.

The chain links TRBV18 to TRBJ2-6; TRBD2 aligns across 8 bases. Germline-derived CDR1 and CDR2 are KGHSH and LQKENI. This CDR3 is 18 amino acids long. V gave up 3 bases and J gave up 0 bases; unmatched junction bases: 7. CDR3 coding DNA: TGTGCCAGCTCACCTCGGGAGGGGTCGAGCTCTGGGGCCAACGTCCTGACTTTC. This encodes CASSPREGSSSGANVLTF.

This clone was detected only once. The V gene is TRBV28, the J gene TRBJ2-7, with 11 bases matching TRBD1. This CDR3 is 14 amino acids long. V shed 7 bases, J shed 3 bases, and the junction held 5 bases outside the gene matches. CDR1 and CDR2 from the germline V gene are MDHEN and SYDVKM. The CDR3 here is CASTGTGGVYEQYF. As DNA, the CDR3 is TGTGCCAGCACCGGGACAGGGGGTGTCTACGAGCAGTACTTC.

The J gene is TRBJ2-7, the V gene TRBV7-9; 9 bases are shared with TRBD1. This CDR3 spans 13 amino acids. J lost 5 bases, V lost 4 bases, and 3 bases had no gene match. Germline V gives CDR1 SEHNR, CDR2 FQNEAQ (reference sequence). CDR3 residues: CASSSGTGNEQYF. CDR3 nucleotide sequence: TGTGCCAGCAGCTCCGGGACAGGGAACGAGCAGTACTTC.

The J gene is TRBJ1-2, the V gene TRBV19, with 9 bases matching TRBD1. V was pared by 6 bases and J by 2 bases, with 4 bases of the junction left unmatched. The germline gives CDR1 LNHDA, CDR2 SQIVND (reference sequence). The CDR3 runs to 14 residues. CDR3 sequence: CASRGQGRNYGYTF. Written as DNA, the CDR3 is TGTGCCAGTAGGGGACAGGGCAGAAACTATGGCTACACCTTC.

The V gene is TRBV21-1, the J gene TRBJ2-5; TRBD2 was called by the table and not checked on the DNA. TRBV21-1 corresponds to a pseudogene. This CDR3 comprises 20 residues. The CDR3 DNA sequence: TGTGCCAGCAGCAATCTTAGCACCCGACTAGCGGGGGGGAAGCAAGAGACCCAGTACTTC. This encodes CASSNLSTRLAGGKQETQYF.

This clone was recorded once. J is TRBJ2-1 and V is TRBV19; 13 nucleotides align to TRBD2. The V and J ends lost 6 bases and 5 bases, in that order; junction bases with no gene match: 4. The CDR3 loop spans 15 amino acids. Germline CDR1 and CDR2: LNHDA and SQIVND (reference sequence). The CDR3 DNA sequence: TGTGCCAGTAGCCATGGGACTAGCGGGGACAATGAGCAGTTCTTC. Translating gives CASSHGTSGDNEQFF.

The chain uses TRBV30 and TRBJ2-5; D ambiguous. Germline V gives CDR1 GTSNPN, CDR2 SVGIG (reference sequence). The CDR3 has 11 residues. Trimming took 2 bases from V and 8 from J, leaving 9 bases between them. The DNA for the CDR3 is TGTGCCTGGAGTCCCAAACTAACCCAGTACTTC. This translates into CAWSPKLTQYF.

The rearrangement links TRBV7-9 to TRBJ1-5; D is perhaps TRBD1 (5 bases). CDR3 length equals 13 residues. V was clipped by 5 bases and J by 7 bases, with 12 bases between them. Germline V CDR1 and CDR2: SEHNR, FQNEAQ (reference sequence). CDR3 in amino acids: CASSPIRGQPQHF. CDR3 DNA: TGTGCCAGCAGCCCGATCCGGGGGCAGCCCCAGCATTTT.

The sample holds a few counts of this clone. The rearrangement uses TRBV21-1 and TRBJ1-4. TRBV21-1 is flagged as a pseudogene. The CDR3 is made up of 17 amino acids. CDR3 DNA: TGTGCCAGCAGCAAAGCGCGTCTCGGCAGGGGAGGGGAAAAACTGTTTTTT. This translates into CASSKARLGRGGEKLFF.

The chain links TRBV7-8 to TRBJ1-6; 7 bases line up with TRBD1. The germline V gene encodes CDR1 SGHVS and CDR2 FQNEAQ. Trimming cost V 5 bases and J 5 bases; bases outside gene matches: 3. The length of the CDR3 is 14 residues. The CDR3 protein is CASSTDRNNSPLHF. CDR3 sequence (DNA): TGTGCCAGCAGCACGGACAGGAATAATTCACCCCTCCACTTT. The entire variable domain, with the rest obtained from reference TRBV7-8 and TRBJ1-6, is as follows: GAGVSQSPRYKVAKRGQDVALRCDPISGHVSLFWYQQALGQGPEFLTYFQNEAQLDKSGLPSDRFFAERPEGSVSTLKIQRTQQEDSAVYLCASSTDRNNSPLHFGNGTRLTVT.